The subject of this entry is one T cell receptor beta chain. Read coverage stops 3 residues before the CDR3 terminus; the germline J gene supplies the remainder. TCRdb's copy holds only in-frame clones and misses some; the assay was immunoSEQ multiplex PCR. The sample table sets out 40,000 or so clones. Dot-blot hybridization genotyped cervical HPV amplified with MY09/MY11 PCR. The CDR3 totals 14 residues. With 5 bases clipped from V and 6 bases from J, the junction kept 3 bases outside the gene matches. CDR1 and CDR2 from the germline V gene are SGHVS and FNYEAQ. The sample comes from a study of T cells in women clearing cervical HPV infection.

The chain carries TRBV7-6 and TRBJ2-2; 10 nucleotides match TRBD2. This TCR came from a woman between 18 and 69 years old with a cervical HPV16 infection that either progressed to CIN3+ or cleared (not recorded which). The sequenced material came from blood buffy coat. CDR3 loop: CASSGTSGAGELFF. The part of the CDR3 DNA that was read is TGTGCCAGCAGCGGTACTAGCGGGGCCGGGGAG.